Included here is one TCR beta chain sequence, with context. Its antigen is unidentified. Because it lacks the conserved phenylalanine or tryptophan at the end, this CDR3 is likely a read error. No DNA is shown, since the ends of the CDR3 on it are uncertain; the CDR3 is the one TCRdb lists. This sample is part of a study of CD8+CD57+ T cells in acquired aplastic anemia. Study details: Sorted CD4+ and CD8+ cells yielded DNA averaging about 3.2 ug.

Germline loops: CDR1 SNHLY, CDR2 FYNNEI. The length of the CDR3 is 13 amino acids, counting both ends. Using genomic DNA as the template, TCR beta VDJ and CDR3 profiling was carried out. TCRdb re-analysed the reads in MiXCR, keeping a single row per CDR3 protein. The sample comprises 400,000 to 450,000 distinct CDR3 sequences, 65% to 75% of which are singletons, and 4% rests with the top ten. Study conclusions and caveats: The same twenty-nine CD8+ CDR3 sequences occurred in patients and in controls.

This sequence joins TRBV2 and TRBJ1-5; the table calls TRBD1, which could not be checked here. The origin of this receptor is a human donor in good health, serving as a control. Sequences were obtained from sorted CD4+, CD8+, or CD8+CD57+ T cells (not recorded which) from PBMCs. Here the CDR3 reads CASSTVATHPHHT.